The next 16 T cell receptor beta chains were all read from a single sample in a study of long-term antiretroviral therapy in people with HIV. Researchers report immunoSEQ v3.0 was run at survey level. Some clones are missing from TCRdb's copy, which holds only in-frame ones; the method was immunoSEQ multiplex PCR. Of tens of thousands of clones listed, roughly 84% are singletons. Sequencing was performed on unsorted PBMCs, taken 1.3 years after starting antiretroviral therapy. The receptors come from a man aged 55-75 years with HIV.

DNA for the CDR3: TGTGCCAGCTCCCAATACAGGGAAGAGACCCAGTACTTC. Protein product: CASSQYREETQYF. The rearrangement links TRBV18 to TRBJ2-5, with D maybe TRBD1 (6 bases). There are 13 residues in the CDR3. Germline V CDR1 and CDR2: KGHSH, LQKENI. V lost 6 bases and J lost 3, with 11 bases in between.

The chain joins TRBV2 to TRBJ1-1, with TRBD1 identical over 9 bases. The CDR3 extends over 14 amino acids. In germline, CDR1 is SNHLY, CDR2 FYNNEI. Unmatched junction bases numbered 6, after V lost 5 bases and J lost 5 bases. The CDR3, as DNA: TGTGCCAGCAGTTGGACAGGGGAGAGAACTGAAGCTTTCTTT. Amino acids: CASSWTGERTEAFF.

The genes are TRBV5-6 and TRBJ2-2; possibly TRBD1 or TRBD2 for D (5 bases each). The CDR3 totals 16 residues. V lost 2 bases, J lost 2 bases, and 13 bases lay in between. The germline V gene has CDR1 SGHDT and CDR2 YYEEEE. The CDR3 protein is CASSLTGRGNTGELFF. CDR3 DNA: TGTGCCAGCAGCTTAACGGGACGGGGTAACACCGGGGAGCTGTTTTTT.

This chain joins TRBV5-1 and TRBJ2-7; 13 bases are shared with TRBD2. From germline, CDR1 is SGHRS and CDR2 YFSETQ. Trimming removed 4 bases from V and 6 bases from J; junction bases left unmatched: 10. This CDR3 has 16 amino acids. CDR3 nucleotide sequence: TGCGCCAGCAGCCTCGGACTAGCGGGAGTTAGTGGCGAGCAGTACTTC. This sequence encodes CASSLGLAGVSGEQYF. Looking up the rest from reference TRBV5-1 and TRBJ2-7 gives the full variable domain: KAGVTQTPRYLIKTRGQQVTLSCSPISGHRSVSWYQQTPGQGLQFLFEYFSETQRNKGNFPGRFSGRQFSNSRSEMNVSTLELGDSALYLCASSLGLAGVSGEQYFGPGTRLTVT.

J is TRBJ2-5 and V is TRBV11-1, with D hard to call. Trimming cost V 2 bases and J 5 bases, with 12 bases left between them. This CDR3 has 14 amino acids. The germline V gene has CDR1 SGHAT and CDR2 FQDESV (reference sequence). This CDR3 is CASSLRLPDETQYF. CDR3 bases: TGTGCCAGCAGCTTAAGATTACCCGATGAGACCCAGTACTTC.

This chain connects TRBV5-1 to TRBJ2-7; D remains ambiguous. The germline gives CDR1 SGHRS, CDR2 YFSETQ. The CDR3 has 14 amino acids. Trimming took off 4 bases at V and 7 bases at J, with 18 bases between the two ends. CDR3 loop: CASSPERATWEQYF. The CDR3 DNA reads as TGCGCCAGCAGCCCCGAGAGAGCCACTTGGGAGCAGTACTTC.

V is TRBV5-1 and J is TRBJ2-1; 11 bases align to TRBD2. Trimming removed 4 bases from V and 7 bases from J; junction bases left unmatched: 7. CDR1 and CDR2 from the germline V gene are SGHRS and YFSETQ. This CDR3 contains 15 residues. CDR3 in DNA: TGCGCCAGCAGCACTACTAGCGGGAGTTGGAATGAGCAGTTCTTC. Translating it yields CASSTTSGSWNEQFF.

This clone appeared a few times. Here the CDR3 DNA reads TGTGCCAGCCTCGGGGAACTGGGCCAGGGGCTAAACACCGGGGAGCTGTTTTTT. Translating gives CASLGELGQGLNTGELFF. The chain is built from TRBV2 and TRBJ2-2, with a tentative D call TRBD1 (6 bases). CDR1 and CDR2 from the germline V gene are SNHLY and FYNNEI. CDR3 length: 18 residues. V was shortened by 8 bases and J by 2 bases, with 24 bases between the two germline ends.

The chain uses TRBV5-3 and TRBJ1-1, with D hard to call. TRBV5-3 is marked as an open reading frame, function uncertain. Trimming took 1 base from V and 0 from J, leaving 16 bases between them. The CDR3 covers 17 residues. CDR3 region: CARSLPSGVRMNTEAFF. The CDR3 DNA is TGTGCCAGAAGCTTGCCAAGCGGGGTGAGGATGAACACTGAAGCTTTCTTT.

The chain couples TRBV29-1 to TRBJ2-7; 9 bases are a match to TRBD1. Germline CDR1 is SQVTM and CDR2 is ANQGSEA. This CDR3 comprises 20 residues. V was clipped by 0 bases and J by 0 bases; unmatched bases: 18. CDR3 sequence: CSVEDQRPRTGAYSSYEQYF. The CDR3 DNA reads as TGCAGCGTTGAAGATCAAAGGCCTCGGACAGGGGCGTACAGCTCCTACGAGCAGTACTTC.

The J gene is TRBJ1-2, the V gene TRBV10-3; 9 bases match TRBD1. The junction had 9 bases not matched to a gene; V was cut back by 4 bases and J by 12 bases. Germline CDR1 and CDR2: ENHRY and SYGVKD. The length of the CDR3 is 13 residues. The CDR3 DNA sequence: TGTGCCATCAGTGGGCGGGACAGGGCCTTTCACACCTTC. Translating gives CAISGRDRAFHTF.

This chain uses TRBV10-3 with TRBJ2-4; 9 bases are shared with TRBD1. Looked up from germline, CDR1 is ENHRY and CDR2 is SYGVKD. CDR3 length equals 15 residues. V shed 6 bases, J shed 3 bases, and the junction held 6 bases outside the gene matches. DNA of the CDR3: TGTGCCATCAGCGAACGGGACAGGGACAAAAACATTCAGTACTTC. Amino acid sequence: CAISERDRDKNIQYF.

The V gene is TRBV7-9, the J gene TRBJ1-2; D is undetermined. CDR3 length: 13 residues. Per germline, CDR1 SEHNR and CDR2 FQNEAQ (reference sequence). Trimming left V 3 bases short and J 3 bases short, with 8 bases between. The DNA of the CDR3 is TGTGCCAGCAGCTTTAAGGCGGACTATGGCTACACCTTC. It specifies CASSFKADYGYTF.

The chain joins TRBV29-1 to TRBJ2-1; TRBD1 or TRBD2 may be the D gene (5 bases each). Germline CDR1 is SQVTM and CDR2 is ANQGSEA. V lost 4 bases, J lost 1 base, and 14 bases lay in between. This CDR3 spans 15 amino acids. This chain's CDR3 is CSVAPLGESYNEQFF. The CDR3, as DNA: TGCAGCGTTGCCCCACTAGGGGAATCCTACAATGAGCAGTTCTTC.

The V gene is TRBV12-5, the J gene TRBJ1-5, with 7 bases identical to TRBD1. CDR1 and CDR2 from the germline V gene are LGHNT and FRNRAP. The ends lost 1 base at V and 6 bases at J; junction bases unmatched: 6. The CDR3 totals 15 residues. CDR3 in amino acids: CASGLGQGDSQPQHF. The DNA for the CDR3 is TGTGCTAGTGGTTTGGGACAGGGCGATTCTCAGCCCCAGCATTTT.

V usage is TRBV5-1 and J usage is TRBJ1-4; D is unclear. The germline CDR1 and CDR2 sequences are SGHRS and YFSETQ. CDR3 length: 16 residues. Trimming took 1 base from V and 0 from J, leaving 10 bases between them. This CDR3 is CASSLFWGATNEKLFF. CDR3 sequence (DNA): TGCGCCAGCAGCTTGTTTTGGGGTGCAACTAATGAAAAACTGTTTTTT.